This paragraph reports one T cell receptor beta chain. Its antigen has not been determined. Base qualities are not at hand, and no much larger clone is one base apart. The sample is drawn from a study of blood T cell repertoires in COVID-19 (dated by TCRdb to the early 2020s). Some background on the complete study: Collaborator samples came from the United States, Italy and Spain and covered acute and convalescent phases of COVID-19. A de-identified subject ID, COVID-19 status, age in years and sex were almost always included in the sample metadata. The repertoires were released in a freely available public database intended as a resource for research on the immune response to SARS-CoV-2. The samples were drawn from two sources: the first 160 participants of the ongoing ImmuneRACE study, and some 1,300 subjects contributed by 6 global collaborators. The dataset comprised deeply sampled blood TCRbeta repertoires from subjects exposed to, actively infected with, or recovered from COVID-19. The material from the prospective study consisted of cDNA or gDNA derived from T cells, B-cell-depleted T cells, or PBMCs. HLA class I and class II types, where available, came from metadata supplied by the sample provider rather than from assay-based typing. Paper-wide results and their limitations: Clinical and demographic metadata were provided uncurated, with the amount varying by source and participant.

Collaborating institutions collected whole blood in K2EDTA tubes following their own protocols. Collaborator samples were shipped for TCRbeta analysis as frozen whole blood, isolated PBMCs, or DNA extracted from either sample type. V is pruned by 5 bases and J by 5 bases, leaving 15 bases of the junction without a gene match. The germline V gene supplies CDR1 SGHDN and CDR2 FVKESK. From cysteine to phenylalanine, the CDR3 is 17 amino acids long. Kept here is only the CDR3 DNA, which spans 51 bases and is read in frame from base 1. TCRbeta CDR3 regions were amplified from genomic DNA using the immunoSEQ Assay, a bias-controlled multiplex PCR. From the authors' description of their analysis: Within the assay, amplification of reference gene primers was used to estimate how many nucleated cells each sample contained. To quantify the absolute abundance of each unique TCRbeta CDR3 rearrangement, sequence reads were collapsed and filtered. Productive Simpson clonality was computed per sample as the square root of Simpson's diversity index over productive rearrangements. In TCRdb, the immuneACCESS table is reduced to in-frame sequences with V and J assigned. These tables do not hold every clone; where another copy was compared, an unresolved V gene accounts for under half, and the others remain unexplained. The D gene and trimming were derived from the DNA, and the V and J assignments and clone size from that table. This sample holds roughly 40,000 clones; 85% to 95% were observed only once. Around 5% of the sample is in the top ten clones.

Sequencing was carried out using peripheral blood. The rearranged chain carries TRBV14 and TRBJ1-1; TRBD1 matches 9 bases in the middle. The sequence derives from a human donor in a cohort sampled during active COVID-19. The sequenced DNA: TGTGCCAGCAGCAACTTCCTCTCGGACAGGGGCGGAACTGAAGCTTTCTTT. It is translated as CASSNFLSDRGGTEAFF.